This T cell receptor (beta chain) derives from a study of shared clonotypes between healthy human individuals. The CDR3 has 13 residues. CDR1 and CDR2 (germline): SQVTM, ANQGSEA. Between the trimmed V and J ends, which lost 7 bases and 0 bases, there was a span of 13 bases. About this clone: Its antigen is not identified.

It was across several immunoSEQ plates that each subset's genomic DNA was evenly split. Profiling relied on immunoSEQ multiplex PCR, and the TCRdb table lists in-frame clones only, not all of them. This table has over a million clones, about 84% appearing once. Broader study findings: Having only a few donors restricted how much genetic and exposure-history diversity was captured.

J is TRBJ2-7 and V is TRBV29-1, with D possibly matching TRBD2 (5 bases). Input material: memory CD4+ T cells from PBMCs. The subset is: CD45RA-negative fraction. This clonotype was sampled from a man between 18 and 29 years old in good health. Some clones in this sample may be carry-over from other donors' samples. DNA for the CDR3: TGCAGCGATCGCGGGTTGAGCTCCTACGAGCAGTACTTC. It specifies CSDRGLSSYEQYF.